What follows are 30 T cell receptor beta chains derived from one specimen sequenced in a study of shared clonotypes between healthy human individuals. Repertoires were generated with immunoSEQ multiplex PCR, while TCRdb's copy carries only in-frame clones and drops some. This table has hundreds of thousands of clones, 55% to 75% appearing once. Material for sequencing was memory CD4+ T cells sorted from blood. Noted subset: CD45RA-negative fraction. All receptors derive from a woman in her 30s in good health.

V is TRBV5-1 and J is TRBJ2-3, with 10 bases identical to TRBD2. The CDR3 runs 15 residues. The germline V gene encodes CDR1 SGHRS and CDR2 YFSETQ. Trimming at V came to 0 bases and at J to 7 bases, leaving 5 bases not matched to a gene. CDR3 nucleotide sequence: TGCGCCAGCAGCTTGGGAGCGGGAGGGCCAAATACGCAGTATTTT. Its protein product is CASSLGAGGPNTQYF.

The rearrangement links TRBV6-1 to TRBJ1-3; D might be TRBD1 (5 bases). The CDR3 is 13 residues long. Germline V CDR1 and CDR2: MNHNS, SASEGT. V was clipped by 2 bases and J by 8 bases, with 10 bases between them. DNA for the CDR3: TGTGCCAGCAGTGAAAGGCGGGGGTACACCATATATTTT. Protein: CASSERRGYTIYF.

This clone was seen a handful of times. The chain employs TRBV28 and TRBJ2-7; D may be TRBD2 (6 bases). From germline, CDR1 is MDHEN and CDR2 SYDVKM. This CDR3 comprises 14 residues. Trimming took 5 bases from V and 0 from J, leaving 11 bases between them. The CDR3, as DNA: TGTGCCAGCAGTCCCCCGGACTACTCCTACGAGCAGTACTTC. Its protein is CASSPPDYSYEQYF.

The chain combines TRBV6-5 with TRBJ2-5; D gene unclear. The CDR3 runs to 12 residues. V gave up 6 bases and J gave up 2 bases, with 7 bases separating them. CDR1 MNHEY and CDR2 SVGAGI come from the germline V gene. The CDR3 DNA reads TGTGCCAGCAGACCTTTTCAAGAGACCCAGTACTTC. Amino acid sequence: CASRPFQETQYF.

The chain carries TRBV19 and TRBJ1-1; tentatively, D is TRBD1 (6 bases). The CDR3 consists of 12 residues. Germline CDR1 reads LNHDA; CDR2 reads SQIVND (reference sequence). Trimming removed 5 bases from V and 6 bases from J, with 10 bases in between. The CDR3 loop reads CASSARTAEAFF. CDR3 nucleotide sequence: TGTGCCAGTAGTGCCAGGACAGCTGAAGCTTTCTTT.

This clone was observed a handful of times. The chain employs TRBV7-2 and TRBJ2-5; 14 bases align to TRBD2. This CDR3 comprises 16 residues. With 5 bases clipped from V and 5 bases from J, the junction kept 7 bases outside the gene matches. Germline V gene lookup returns CDR1 SGHTA and CDR2 FQGNSA. DNA of the CDR3: TGTGCCAGCAGCGAGGGGGGACTAGCGGGAGTGGAGACCCAGTACTTC. Translating gives CASSEGGLAGVETQYF.

The V gene is TRBV11-2, the J gene TRBJ2-7; D possibly corresponds to TRBD2 (6 bases). V lost 3 bases and J lost 7, with 13 bases in between. The V gene's germline CDR1 is SGHAT and CDR2 FQNNGV. This CDR3 comprises 13 residues. Written as DNA, the CDR3 is TGTGCCAGCAGCTTGGAGGGTCCGACGGAGCAGTACTTC. It encodes CASSLEGPTEQYF.

This chain uses TRBV6-4 with TRBJ2-2; tentatively, D is TRBD1 or TRBD2 (5 bases each). Trimming took off 4 bases at V and 5 bases at J, with 17 bases between the two ends. Germline-derived CDR1 and CDR2 are MRHNA and SNTAGT. The length of the CDR3 is 16 residues. CDR3 bases: TGTGCCAGCAGTGGGGGGTCGACTGGCGGGACCGGGGAGCTGTTTTTT. It specifies CASSGGSTGGTGELFF.

This chain links TRBV5-1 with TRBJ2-7; the match to TRBD2 covers 7 bases. The ends lost 0 bases at V and 4 bases at J; junction bases unmatched: 7. CDR3 length: 15 residues. Germline V gene data show CDR1 as SGHRS and CDR2 as YFSETQ. The CDR3 protein is CASSLEVGGTYEQYF. For the CDR3, the DNA is TGCGCCAGCAGCTTGGAAGTCGGGGGGACGTACGAGCAGTACTTC.

The table lists this clone with a few counts. The chain combines TRBV2 with TRBJ2-1; 8 nucleotides match TRBD2. The CDR3 runs to 17 residues. Losses at the gene ends were 9 bases for V and 0 bases for J; bases not matched to a gene: 13. The V gene's germline CDR1 is SNHLY and CDR2 FYNNEI. CDR3 region: CASPGLAGMSSYNEQFF. The CDR3, as DNA: TGTGCCAGTCCTGGACTAGCAGGGATGAGCTCCTACAATGAGCAGTTCTTC.

DNA of the CDR3: TGTGCCAGCAGACCAGGGGCAAAGTACTACAATCAGCCCCAGCATTTT. Its protein is CASRPGAKYYNQPQHF. The chain employs TRBV27 and TRBJ1-5, with D perhaps TRBD1 (6 bases). The CDR3 sequence is 16 residues long. Germline V gives CDR1 MNHEY, CDR2 SMNVEV (reference sequence). Trimming pared 6 bases from V and 3 bases from J, leaving 18 bases between.

This clone was counted a few times. This chain links TRBV28 with TRBJ1-2; D is undetermined. The CDR3 has 13 residues. The V end was cut by 10 bases, the J end by 8 bases, with 20 bases between. From germline, CDR1 is MDHEN and CDR2 SYDVKM. CDR3 region: CATLSNFIGGYTF. CDR3 bases: TGTGCCACCCTTTCTAACTTTATTGGGGGCTACACCTTC.

The V call is TRBV6-6, the J call TRBJ1-4; TRBD1 might be the D (5 bases). Germline CDR1 MNHNY, CDR2 SVGAGI (reference sequence). The CDR3 runs 12 residues. V gave up 11 bases and J gave up 8 bases, with 15 bases separating them. The CDR3 region is CASESGDEKLFF. The CDR3 nucleotides read TGTGCCTCCGAATCGGGGGACGAAAAACTGTTTTTT.

V and J are TRBV6-6 and TRBJ1-2; D unclear. V lost 4 bases and J 4 bases, leaving 4 bases between the germline ends. The CDR3 length is 11 residues. CDR1 and CDR2 (germline): MNHNY, SVGAGI (reference sequence). The CDR3 is CASSSAYGYTF. In nucleotides, the CDR3 is TGTGCCAGCAGTTCCGCCTATGGCTACACCTTC.

The J gene is TRBJ1-2, the V gene TRBV18; D is possibly TRBD1 (5 bases). This CDR3 spans 19 amino acids. CDR1 KGHSH and CDR2 LQKENI come from the germline V gene. V lost 5 bases to trimming and J lost 0 bases, with 25 bases between them. The chain's CDR3 is CASSDRTPNRGEANYGYTF. The CDR3 DNA is TGTGCCAGCTCAGATAGGACCCCAAACAGAGGGGAAGCTAACTATGGCTACACCTTC.

V is TRBV28 and J is TRBJ1-1, with D hard to call. This CDR3 is 12 amino acids long. CDR1 MDHEN and CDR2 SYDVKM come from the germline V gene. Trimming stripped 1 base from V and 8 bases from J, with 8 bases between. CDR3 loop: CASSLSFGEAFF. CDR3 nucleotides: TGTGCCAGCAGTTTATCGTTCGGCGAAGCTTTCTTT.

CDR3 sequence: CASSISLLGLNNEQFF. CDR3 DNA: TGTGCCAGCAGCATTAGTCTCCTCGGACTCAACAATGAGCAGTTCTTC. The chain has TRBV11-1 and TRBJ2-1; a weak D match, TRBD2 (5 bases). The CDR3 spans 16 residues. Germline values: CDR1 SGHAT, CDR2 FQDESV (reference sequence). Trimming stripped 5 bases from V and 5 bases from J, with 19 bases between.

A few counts support this clone. J is TRBJ2-3 and V is TRBV29-1; maybe TRBD2 (7 bases). Trimming pared 6 bases from V and 1 base from J, leaving 17 bases between. Germline values: CDR1 SQVTM, CDR2 ANQGSEA. The CDR3 sequence is 15 residues long. CDR3 in amino acids: CSVRGREYGTDTQYF. Here the CDR3 DNA reads TGCAGCGTCCGGGGGCGGGAGTACGGCACAGATACGCAGTATTTT.

The rearrangement links TRBV27 to TRBJ1-4; 8 nucleotides match TRBD1. V gave up 6 bases and J gave up 0 bases; unmatched junction bases: 12. CDR1 is MNHEY and CDR2 is SMNVEV in the germline V gene (reference sequence). The CDR3 totals 18 residues. DNA for the CDR3: TGTGCCAGCAGCTTCCGAGGGACAGGTGTTGCAACTAATGAAAAACTGTTTTTT. It translates to CASSFRGTGVATNEKLFF.

The chain recombines TRBV7-9 with TRBJ1-1; TRBD1 agrees at 8 bases. J gave up 7 bases and V 6 bases, and 10 bases lay outside the gene matches. Germline lookup yields CDR1 SEHNR and CDR2 FQNEAQ (reference sequence). The CDR3 is 14 residues long. The CDR3 sequence: CASSPDRGPLEAFF. DNA of the CDR3: TGTGCCAGCAGTCCCGACAGGGGCCCTCTTGAAGCTTTCTTT.

Turning to this clone: The same CDR3 is also encoded by other DNA sequences in this sample. The J gene is TRBJ2-7, the V gene TRBV18; D may be TRBD1 or TRBD2 (5 bases each). This CDR3 comprises 12 residues. CDR1 KGHSH and CDR2 LQKENI come from the germline V gene. Trimming removed 2 bases from V and 6 bases from J, with 8 bases in between. CDR3 nucleotide sequence: TGTGCCAGCTCACCAGAGGGGCGCGAGCAGTACTTC. It codes for CASSPEGREQYF.

The J gene is TRBJ1-4, the V gene TRBV7-9; D is uncertain. V lost 4 bases and J lost 7, with 16 bases in between. The length of the CDR3 is 15 residues. Germline V gene lookup returns CDR1 SEHNR and CDR2 FQNEAQ (reference sequence). CDR3 sequence reads: CASSSWTDRGEKLFF. The DNA for the CDR3 is TGTGCCAGCAGCTCCTGGACCGACCGTGGTGAAAAACTGTTTTTT.

The chain recombines TRBV9 with TRBJ1-4; 8 positions match TRBD1. V gave up 2 bases and J gave up 7 bases; unmatched junction bases: 7. In germline, CDR1 is SGDLS, CDR2 YYNGEE. The CDR3 runs 15 residues. The CDR3 sequence is CASSVQGAAGEKLFF. In nucleotides, the CDR3 is TGTGCCAGCAGCGTCCAGGGGGCGGCGGGTGAAAAACTGTTTTTT.

This clone was seen just once. CDR3 bases: TGCGCCAGCAGCTCGACCGGGACTTACAACTACGAGCAGTACTTC. This translates into CASSSTGTYNYEQYF. The chain is built from TRBV5-1 and TRBJ2-7; D may be TRBD2 (6 bases). The germline V and J ends were trimmed by 3 bases and 3 bases, with 16 bases remaining between them. Germline-derived CDR1 and CDR2 are SGHRS and YFSETQ. This CDR3 is 15 amino acids long.

The chain joins TRBV11-2 to TRBJ2-7, with unresolved D. V was pared by 5 bases and J by 2 bases, with 19 bases between. This CDR3 contains 16 residues. The germline CDR1 and CDR2 sequences are SGHAT and FQNNGV. In DNA form, the CDR3 reads TGTGCCAGCAGCATAGGTTATGAGGTTTCCACCTACGAGCAGTACTTC. Translation gives CASSIGYEVSTYEQYF.

The V and J genes are TRBV5-1 and TRBJ2-1; a possible D gene is TRBD2 (5 bases). The ends were cut back, 2 bases at V and 8 bases at J, with 11 bases in the middle. Germline loops: CDR1 SGHRS, CDR2 YFSETQ. CDR3 length: 13 residues. The CDR3 coding sequence is TGCGCCAGCAGCTTAGAGGGAGTATATGAGCAGTTCTTC. It encodes CASSLEGVYEQFF.

This clone showed up just a few times. The rearrangement links TRBV7-2 to TRBJ1-4, with D hard to call. In germline, CDR1 is SGHTA, CDR2 FQGNSA. V was clipped by 2 bases and J by 3 bases, with 16 bases between them. This CDR3 has 17 amino acids. The CDR3 DNA sequence: TGTGCCAGCAGCTTAATGCGCCGTCCGAGCGCTAATGAAAAACTGTTTTTT. Residues: CASSLMRRPSANEKLFF.

This clone was observed a handful of times. This chain joins TRBV29-1 and TRBJ2-3, with 10 bases matching TRBD2. Losses at the gene ends were 4 bases for V and 1 base for J; bases not matched to a gene: 2. Per the germline V gene, CDR1 is SQVTM and CDR2 is ANQGSEA. CDR3 size: 14 residues. CDR3 protein: CSVGGTSGTDTQYF. CDR3 nucleotide sequence: TGCAGCGTTGGGGGGACTAGCGGCACAGATACGCAGTATTTT.

As for this clone: Different DNA sequences within this sample yield the same CDR3. This chain links TRBV19 with TRBJ1-5; no clear D gene. Trimming left V 3 bases short and J 3 bases short, with 6 bases between. Germline loops: CDR1 LNHDA, CDR2 SQIVND (reference sequence). The CDR3 contains 13 residues. The CDR3 protein is CASSIGVNQPQHF. The DNA of the CDR3 is TGTGCCAGTAGTATTGGTGTCAATCAGCCCCAGCATTTT. Full variable domain (remainder filled in from reference TRBV19 and TRBJ1-5): DGGITQSPKYLFRKEGQNVTLSCEQNLNHDAMYWYRQDPGQGLRLIYYSQIVNDFQKGDIAEGYSVSREKKESFPLTVTSAQKNPTAFYLCASSIGVNQPQHFGDGTRLSIL.

This clone has a handful of counts. The genes are TRBV11-3 and TRBJ2-7; 7 nucleotides agree with TRBD2. V was clipped by 5 bases and J by 2 bases; unmatched bases: 6. This CDR3 comprises 14 residues. Germline V gives CDR1 SGHNT, CDR2 YENEEA. The chain's CDR3 is CASSTSGTTYEQYF. The CDR3 DNA sequence: TGTGCCAGCAGCACATCCGGGACTACCTACGAGCAGTACTTC.